The subject of this entry is one T cell receptor (beta chain). Its antigen remains unidentified. RNA served as the template for amplifying TCR beta CDR3 regions. Scientists carried out first-round RT-PCR using HTBI primers and then a second-round multiplex PCR. One entry per CDR3 protein, called by TCRdb with MiXCR from the multiplex PCR reads. The sample holds some 200,000 distinct CDR3 sequences, 29% seen once. This sample was included in a study of Graves' ophthalmopathy and Graves' hyperthyroidism. Across the study: Peripheral blood sampling preceded any treatment and occurred at initial diagnosis. Study conclusions and caveats: Ophthalmopathy was separated from stable hyperthyroidism by a 13-signature model with over 85% sensitivity and 81.08% specificity.

Among the exclusions were patients with other autoimmune diseases, uncontrolled infections, pregnancy or lactation. The CDR3 is 16 residues long. Trimming removed 2 bases from V and 1 base from J, with 15 bases in between. CDR1 and CDR2 from the germline V gene are MNHEY and SVGAGI. The origin of this receptor is a man aged 45-60 years with Graves' ophthalmopathy. The chain is built from TRBV6-5 and TRBJ2-7; D might be TRBD1 or TRBD2, each matching 5 bases. Sequencing was carried out using peripheral blood. CDR3 residues: CASSYQQGDRSYEQYF. For the CDR3, the DNA is TGTGCCAGCAGTTACCAACAAGGGGACCGTTCCTACGAGCAGTACTTC.